Listed below are T cell receptor beta chains from one sample, sequenced in a study of blood T cell repertoires in COVID-19. Some clones are missing from TCRdb's copy, which holds only in-frame ones; the method was immunoSEQ multiplex PCR. Found here are more than 50,000 clones, about nine tenths of them singletons; the top ten hold roughly 15%. The specimen sequenced was peripheral blood. All receptors derive from a man of 80 years or more with acute or convalescent COVID-19. Each CDR3 is given with its conserved first and last residue.

j_call v_call cdr3_aa
TRBJ2-2 TRBV24-1 CATSDFRGGSTGELFF
TRBJ2-2 TRBV4-2 CASSQDIQYNTGELFF
TRBJ2-1 TRBV19 CASLKAGARNEQFF
TRBJ1-2 TRBV11-2 CASSSGLARRYGYTF
TRBJ2-3 TRBV11-2 CASSSTSGGPRDTQYF
TRBJ2-3 TRBV20-1 CSASLQGPDTQYF
TRBJ1-1 TRBV6-6 CASSSGQSRGEAFF
TRBJ2-3 TRBV7-3 CASSFSQGTDTQYF
TRBJ2-1 TRBV7-6 CASSSLGGRGNEQFF
TRBJ2-1 TRBV27 CASSPPRTSGGEQFF
TRBJ2-7 TRBV7-9 CASSFEQGGSEQYF
TRBJ1-2 TRBV7-9 CASSLSSLTDYGYTF
TRBJ2-4 TRBV5-6 CASSSSGTGSNIQYF
TRBJ2-4 TRBV9 CASSAWDLETFGKNIQYF
TRBJ1-1 TRBV12-3/TRBV12-4 CASKVGDTEAFF
TRBJ1-1 TRBV5-1 CASSLEEGALRAFF
TRBJ1-5 TRBV6-5 CASSSGNHQPQHF
TRBJ1-2 TRBV6-2/TRBV6-3 CASSALGGYTF
TRBJ2-2 TRBV3-1/TRBV3-2 CASSPTSGYTGELFF
TRBJ1-5 TRBV1 CTSSQGGQGEGQPQHF
TRBJ2-1 TRBV19 CASSISSRVLDEQFF
TRBJ1-2 TRBV6-5 CASRGDTPSGYTF
TRBJ2-2 TRBV25-1 CASTRAAGGGTGELFF
TRBJ1-5 TRBV30 CAWSATGVSNQPQHF
TRBJ2-7 TRBV3-1/TRBV3-2 CASSQFPRGSSYEQYF
TRBJ1-1 TRBV5-1 CASSIRPTGTQNTEAFF
TRBJ2-2 TRBV6-5 CASRGLVAGELFF
TRBJ1-5 TRBV6-2/TRBV6-3 CASSIGGTDQPQHF
TRBJ2-5 TRBV6-5 CASRPPLALQTQYF
TRBJ2-7 TRBV19 CASSVGTGGDYEQYF
TRBJ1-2 TRBV7-9 CASSLPGQGGGGYTF
TRBJ1-2 TRBV27 CASSLGSPGGGYTF